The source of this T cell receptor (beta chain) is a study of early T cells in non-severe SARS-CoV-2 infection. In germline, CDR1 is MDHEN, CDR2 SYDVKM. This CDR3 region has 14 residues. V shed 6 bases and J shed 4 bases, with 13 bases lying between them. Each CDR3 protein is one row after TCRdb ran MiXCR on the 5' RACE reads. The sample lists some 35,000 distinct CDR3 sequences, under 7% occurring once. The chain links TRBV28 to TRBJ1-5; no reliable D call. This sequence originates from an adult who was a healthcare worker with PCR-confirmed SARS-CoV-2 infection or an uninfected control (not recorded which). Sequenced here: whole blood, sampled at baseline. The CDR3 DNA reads TGTGCCAGCAGACGCGACGGAGGGAATCAGCCCCAGCATTTT. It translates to CASRRDGGNQPQHF.